The rows below give T cell receptor beta chains drawn from one sample of a study of shared clonotypes between healthy human individuals. Assay used: immunoSEQ multiplex PCR; TCRdb lists only in-frame clones, some missing. The repertoire holds some 2 million clones, with roughly 94% as singletons. Specimen: naive CD8+ T cells sorted from blood. The source of these receptors is a man younger than 35 in good health. The CDR3 runs from the conserved cysteine through the conserved F or W. The D gene is left open where the match is weak. Size is stated for part of the rows, as once, few or many counts, or as a class when the clone is expanded.

d_gene: TRBD1; v_gene: TRBV10-2; j_gene: TRBJ2-5; abundance: .; CDR3aa: CASLNPGQKEETQYF; CDR3nt: TGCGCCAGCCTAAACCCGGGACAGAAGGAAGAGACCCAGTACTTC
d_gene: TRBD2; v_gene: TRBV12-5; j_gene: TRBJ2-5; abundance: .; CDR3aa: CASGLGTSGKETQYF; CDR3nt: TGTGCTAGTGGTTTAGGGACTAGCGGTAAAGAGACCCAGTACTTC
d_gene: .; v_gene: TRBV19; j_gene: TRBJ1-6; abundance: .; CDR3aa: CASSQAMDSPLHF; CDR3nt: TGTGCCAGTAGCCAGGCAATGGATTCACCCCTCCACTTT
d_gene: .; v_gene: TRBV5-1; j_gene: TRBJ2-7; abundance: few; CDR3aa: CASSLGTYEQYF; CDR3nt: TGCGCCAGCAGCTTAGGTACCTACGAGCAGTACTTC
d_gene: .; v_gene: TRBV19; j_gene: TRBJ2-2; abundance: .; CDR3aa: CASSIDTGISNTGELFF; CDR3nt: TGTGCCAGTAGTATCGATACAGGGATTTCGAACACCGGGGAGCTGTTTTTT
d_gene: TRBD1; v_gene: TRBV28; j_gene: TRBJ1-5; abundance: .; CDR3aa: CASSSLGQTNQPQHF; CDR3nt: TGTGCCAGCAGTTCCTTGGGACAGACCAATCAGCCCCAGCATTTT
d_gene: TRBD2; v_gene: TRBV5-1; j_gene: TRBJ2-1; abundance: .; CDR3aa: CASSLDSTGGGINEQFF; CDR3nt: TGCGCCAGCAGCTTGGATTCTACGGGAGGGGGTATCAATGAGCAGTTCTTC
d_gene: .; v_gene: TRBV19; j_gene: TRBJ1-5; abundance: .; CDR3aa: CASSPPKGQPQHF; CDR3nt: TGTGCCAGTAGTCCCCCGAAGGGCCAGCCCCAGCATTTT
d_gene: .; v_gene: TRBV4-1; j_gene: TRBJ1-1; abundance: .; CDR3aa: CASSGGGIAEAFF; CDR3nt: TGCGCCAGCAGCGGCGGCGGTATCGCTGAAGCTTTCTTT
d_gene: .; v_gene: TRBV19; j_gene: TRBJ1-4; abundance: .; CDR3aa: CASSGPSGSSTNEKLFF; CDR3nt: TGTGCCAGTAGCGGGCCGTCGGGGAGCTCAACTAATGAAAAACTGTTTTTT
d_gene: TRBD1; v_gene: TRBV5-4; j_gene: TRBJ1-2; abundance: .; CDR3aa: CASTKDRDIYGYTF; CDR3nt: TGTGCCAGCACCAAGGACAGGGACATCTATGGCTACACCTTC
d_gene: TRBD1; v_gene: TRBV4-1; j_gene: TRBJ1-5; abundance: .; CDR3aa: CASSHTGDSNQPQHF; CDR3nt: TGCGCCAGCAGCCACACAGGGGACAGCAATCAGCCCCAGCATTTT
d_gene: .; v_gene: TRBV4-1; j_gene: TRBJ2-7; abundance: .; CDR3aa: CASSQVGGTYEQYF; CDR3nt: TGCGCCAGCAGCCAAGTTGGGGGGACATACGAGCAGTACTTC
d_gene: .; v_gene: TRBV30; j_gene: TRBJ1-2; abundance: .; CDR3aa: CAWSVAGGYGYTF; CDR3nt: TGTGCCTGGAGTGTAGCCGGAGGGTATGGCTACACCTTC
d_gene: TRBD2; v_gene: TRBV13; j_gene: TRBJ2-3; abundance: .; CDR3aa: CASSSSGATDTQYF; CDR3nt: TGTGCCAGCAGCTCAAGCGGGGCCACAGATACGCAGTATTTT
d_gene: .; v_gene: TRBV30; j_gene: TRBJ1-1; abundance: few; CDR3aa: CAWSVDDEGNTEAFF; CDR3nt: TGTGCCTGGAGTGTAGACGACGAGGGGAACACTGAAGCTTTCTTT
d_gene: .; v_gene: TRBV6-6; j_gene: TRBJ1-5; abundance: once; CDR3aa: CASSPSEESNQPQHF; CDR3nt: TGTGCCAGCAGTCCCTCAGAAGAGAGCAATCAGCCCCAGCATTTT
d_gene: .; v_gene: TRBV2; j_gene: TRBJ1-5; abundance: .; CDR3aa: CASGQPSNQPQHF; CDR3nt: TGTGCCAGCGGGCAGCCTAGCAATCAGCCCCAGCATTTT
d_gene: .; v_gene: TRBV7-2; j_gene: TRBJ2-4; abundance: .; CDR3aa: CASSRPEGGSIQYF; CDR3nt: TGTGCCAGCAGCCGACCTGAAGGGGGAAGCATTCAGTACTTC
d_gene: TRBD1; v_gene: TRBV7-9; j_gene: TRBJ2-1; abundance: .; CDR3aa: CASSLALGQGVYEQFF; CDR3nt: TGTGCCAGCAGCTTAGCCCTAGGACAGGGGGTCTATGAGCAGTTCTTC
d_gene: TRBD2; v_gene: TRBV4-1; j_gene: TRBJ2-3; abundance: .; CDR3aa: CASTLSAGGIDTQYF; CDR3nt: TGCGCCAGCACCTTGTCAGCGGGAGGGATAGATACGCAGTATTTT
d_gene: TRBD2; v_gene: TRBV4-1; j_gene: TRBJ2-3; abundance: once; CDR3aa: CATAGGAQDTDTQYF; CDR3nt: TGCGCCACCGCGGGGGGGGCGCAGGACACAGATACGCAGTATTTT
d_gene: .; v_gene: TRBV9; j_gene: TRBJ1-3; abundance: .; CDR3aa: CASSPWGESGNTIYF; CDR3nt: TGTGCCAGCAGCCCATGGGGGGAGTCAGGAAACACCATATATTTT
d_gene: TRBD2; v_gene: TRBV7-2; j_gene: TRBJ2-2; abundance: .; CDR3aa: CASSPSGRGTGELFF; CDR3nt: TGTGCCAGCAGCCCTAGCGGGAGGGGCACCGGGGAGCTGTTTTTT
d_gene: TRBD2; v_gene: TRBV4-3; j_gene: TRBJ2-1; abundance: .; CDR3aa: CASSPSLAGMMNEQFF; CDR3nt: TGCGCCAGCAGTCCGTCACTAGCGGGAATGATGAATGAGCAGTTCTTC
d_gene: .; v_gene: TRBV28; j_gene: TRBJ1-5; abundance: .; CDR3aa: CASSHRVPNQPQHF; CDR3nt: TGTGCCAGCAGCCACAGGGTACCCAATCAGCCCCAGCATTTT
d_gene: TRBD2; v_gene: TRBV13; j_gene: TRBJ2-1; abundance: .; CDR3aa: CASSLGSGSSYNEQFF; CDR3nt: TGTGCCAGCAGCTTAGGTAGCGGGAGCTCCTACAATGAGCAGTTCTTC
d_gene: .; v_gene: TRBV5-6; j_gene: TRBJ2-3; abundance: .; CDR3aa: CASSLSSSTDTQYF; CDR3nt: TGTGCCAGCAGCTTGTCCTCTAGCACAGATACGCAGTATTTT
d_gene: .; v_gene: TRBV9; j_gene: TRBJ2-3; abundance: .; CDR3aa: CASADSWDTQYF; CDR3nt: TGTGCCAGCGCGGACTCCTGGGATACGCAGTATTTT
d_gene: TRBD2; v_gene: TRBV6-5; j_gene: TRBJ2-7; abundance: .; CDR3aa: CASKGGTSGTHEQYF; CDR3nt: TGTGCCAGCAAGGGCGGGACTAGCGGGACCCACGAGCAGTACTTC
d_gene: .; v_gene: TRBV5-1; j_gene: TRBJ2-1; abundance: .; CDR3aa: CASSLIGGSYNEQFF; CDR3nt: TGCGCCAGCAGCTTGATCGGGGGATCCTACAATGAGCAGTTCTTC